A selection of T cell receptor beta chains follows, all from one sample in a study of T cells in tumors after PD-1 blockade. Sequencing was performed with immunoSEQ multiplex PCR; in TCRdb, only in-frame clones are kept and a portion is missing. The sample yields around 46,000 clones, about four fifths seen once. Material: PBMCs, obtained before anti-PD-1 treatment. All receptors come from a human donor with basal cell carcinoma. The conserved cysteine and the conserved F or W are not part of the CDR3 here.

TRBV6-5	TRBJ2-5	ASSSSGMTQETQY
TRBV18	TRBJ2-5	ASSPPGETQY
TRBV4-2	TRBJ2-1	ASSQELRTVNEQF
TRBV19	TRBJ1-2	ASSIQAGGYGYT
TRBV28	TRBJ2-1	ASSRANEQF
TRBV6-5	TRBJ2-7	ASRRRAGAYEQY
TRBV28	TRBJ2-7	ASSPGGASGAEQY
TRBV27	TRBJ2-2	ASSPWKGGELF
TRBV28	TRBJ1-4	ASSPLGEGEKLF
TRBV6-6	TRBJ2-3	ASRSGGGDRDTQY
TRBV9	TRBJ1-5	ASSVGQGSNQPQH
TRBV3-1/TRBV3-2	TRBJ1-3	ASSQDLGISGNTIY
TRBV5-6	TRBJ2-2	ASSFTGSTFTGELF
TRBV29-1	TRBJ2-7	SVEDWVAADSYEQY
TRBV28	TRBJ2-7	ASSLPLGASGAYEQY
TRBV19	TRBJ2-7	ATQRTGESYEQY
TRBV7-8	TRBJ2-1	ASSLAPMGSLGNEQF
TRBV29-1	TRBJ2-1	SVMGQGYNEQF
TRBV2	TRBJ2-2	ASTGQLNTGELF
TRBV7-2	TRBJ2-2	ASTPTSGSGSGELF
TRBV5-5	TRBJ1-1	ASSRTGGNTEAF
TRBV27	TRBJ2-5	ASSWGQGETQY
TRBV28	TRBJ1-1	ASSLKNTEAF
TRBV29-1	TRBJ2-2	SVIYTDSNTGELF
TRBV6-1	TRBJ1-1	ASREDSAGEAF
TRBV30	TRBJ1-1	AWSTPGRPTEAF
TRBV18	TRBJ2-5	ASSPPRDPREETQY
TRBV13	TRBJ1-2	ASSLYRGSGYGYT
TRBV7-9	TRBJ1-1	ASSSNKGALNTEAF
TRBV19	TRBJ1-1	ASSIWGSYTEAF
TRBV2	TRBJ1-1	ASNLGENTEAF
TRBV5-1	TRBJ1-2	ASSNDYGYT
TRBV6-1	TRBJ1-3	ASSDAQGNTIY
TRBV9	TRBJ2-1	ASSVQAGYNEQF
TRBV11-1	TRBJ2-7	ASSLGTGKEQY
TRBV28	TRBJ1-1	ASSLRQGMNTEAF
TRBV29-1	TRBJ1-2	SVDTTGPGDYGYT
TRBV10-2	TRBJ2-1	ASSESNVADPSYNEQF
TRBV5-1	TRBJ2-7	ASSRGATGGNEQY
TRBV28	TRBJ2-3	ASSLLAGGQDTQY
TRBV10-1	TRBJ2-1	ASARGPGEQF
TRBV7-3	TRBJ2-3	ASSLASGSGDTQY
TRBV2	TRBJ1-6	ASSEGHRGSYNSPLH
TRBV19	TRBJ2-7	ASSADRGYEQY
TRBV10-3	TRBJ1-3	ATSGANGNTIY
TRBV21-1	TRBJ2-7	ASRPTGLLDYEQY
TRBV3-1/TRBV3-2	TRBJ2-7	ASSQVLKREVYEQY
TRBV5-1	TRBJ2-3	ASSRPDRGITDTQY
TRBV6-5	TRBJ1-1	ASKREGGQGAEAF
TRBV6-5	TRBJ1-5	ASRGVNNQPQH
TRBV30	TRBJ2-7	AWGVRVSYEQY